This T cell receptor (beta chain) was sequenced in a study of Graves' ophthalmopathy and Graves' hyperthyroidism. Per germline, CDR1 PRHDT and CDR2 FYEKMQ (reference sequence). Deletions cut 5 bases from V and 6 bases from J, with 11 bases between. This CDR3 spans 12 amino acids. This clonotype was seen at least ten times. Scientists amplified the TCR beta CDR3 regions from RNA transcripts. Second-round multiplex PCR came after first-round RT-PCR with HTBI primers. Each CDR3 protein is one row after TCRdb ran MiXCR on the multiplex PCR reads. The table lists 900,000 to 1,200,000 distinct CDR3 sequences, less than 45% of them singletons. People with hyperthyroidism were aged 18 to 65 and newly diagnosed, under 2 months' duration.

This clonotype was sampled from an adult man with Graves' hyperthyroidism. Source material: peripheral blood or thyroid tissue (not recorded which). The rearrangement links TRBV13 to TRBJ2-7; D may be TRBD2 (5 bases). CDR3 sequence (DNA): TGTGCCAGCAGCCCCACTAGAACCGAGCAGTACTTC. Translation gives CASSPTRTEQYF.